The subject of this entry is one TCR beta chain. The CDR3 consists of 17 residues. Per germline, CDR1 SGHVS and CDR2 FQNEAQ. The ends were cut back, 0 bases at V and 5 bases at J, with 17 bases in the middle. This entry is derived from a study of blood T cell repertoires in COVID-19. Looking at the study overall: T cells, B-cell-depleted T cells, or PBMCs provided the cDNA or gDNA that served as material.

Profiling relied on immunoSEQ multiplex PCR, and the TCRdb table lists in-frame clones only, not all of them. Of about 270,000 clones listed, roughly nine tenths are singletons. Each recovered donor of Cohort 3 presented with two negative PCRs, clearance, or symptom resolution. The sequence came from a woman aged 18-29 years who had recovered from COVID-19. Sequences were obtained from PBMCs or T cells enriched from blood (not recorded which). V gene TRBV7-8 combines with J gene TRBJ2-1; tentative D call: TRBD1 (7 bases). The CDR3 DNA follows: TGTGCCAGCAGCTTAGCGGTTCGGGGGACAGCCAACAATGAGCAGTTCTTC. This gives the protein CASSLAVRGTANNEQFF.